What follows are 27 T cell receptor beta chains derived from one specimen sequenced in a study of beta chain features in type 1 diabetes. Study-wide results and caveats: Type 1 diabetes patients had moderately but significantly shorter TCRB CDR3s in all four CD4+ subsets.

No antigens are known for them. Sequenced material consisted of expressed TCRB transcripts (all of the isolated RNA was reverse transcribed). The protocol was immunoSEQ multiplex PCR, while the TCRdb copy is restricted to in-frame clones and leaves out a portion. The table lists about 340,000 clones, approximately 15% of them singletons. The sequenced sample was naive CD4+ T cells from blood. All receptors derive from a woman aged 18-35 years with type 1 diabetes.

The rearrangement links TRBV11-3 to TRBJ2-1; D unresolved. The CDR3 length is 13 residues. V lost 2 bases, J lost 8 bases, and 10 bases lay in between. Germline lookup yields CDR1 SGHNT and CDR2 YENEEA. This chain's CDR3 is CASSLREADEQFF. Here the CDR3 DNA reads TGTGCCAGCAGCTTAAGAGAGGCGGATGAGCAGTTCTTC.

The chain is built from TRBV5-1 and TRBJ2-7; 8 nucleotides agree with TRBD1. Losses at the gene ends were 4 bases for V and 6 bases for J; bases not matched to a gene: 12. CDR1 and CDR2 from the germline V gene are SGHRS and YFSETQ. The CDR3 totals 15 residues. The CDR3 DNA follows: TGCGCCAGCAGCCCCCTAGGCTTACAGGGGGGCGAGCAGTACGTC. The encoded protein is CASSPLGLQGGEQYV.

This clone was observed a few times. CDR3 residues: CASRSRTGPQSKAFF. For the CDR3, the DNA is TGTGCCAGCAGATCGAGGACAGGGCCCCAGTCCAAAGCTTTCTTT. The genes are TRBV7-2 and TRBJ1-1; 8 bases agree with TRBD1. This CDR3 contains 15 residues. Germline V gives CDR1 SGHTA, CDR2 FQGNSA. V lost 6 bases, J lost 9 bases, and 15 bases stayed unmatched.

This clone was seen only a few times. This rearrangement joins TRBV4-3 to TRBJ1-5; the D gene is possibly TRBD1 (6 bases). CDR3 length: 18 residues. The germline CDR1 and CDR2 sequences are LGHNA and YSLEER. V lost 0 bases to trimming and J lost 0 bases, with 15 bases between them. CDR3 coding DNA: TGCGCCAGCAGCCAAGATCTCGGCGGGGGCCATAGCAATCAGCCCCAGCATTTT. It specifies CASSQDLGGGHSNQPQHF.

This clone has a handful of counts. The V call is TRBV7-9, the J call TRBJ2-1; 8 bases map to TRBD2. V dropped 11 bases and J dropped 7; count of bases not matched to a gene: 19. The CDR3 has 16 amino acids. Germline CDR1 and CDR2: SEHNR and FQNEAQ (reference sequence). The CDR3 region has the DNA TGTGCCTGCTCGGGGATGGTTATAAGCGGGAGAAATGAGCAGTTCTTC. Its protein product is CACSGMVISGRNEQFF.

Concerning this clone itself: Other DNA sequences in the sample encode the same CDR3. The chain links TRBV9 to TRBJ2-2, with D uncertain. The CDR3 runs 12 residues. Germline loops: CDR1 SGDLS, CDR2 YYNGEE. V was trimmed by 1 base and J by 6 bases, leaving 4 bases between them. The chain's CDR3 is CASSVISGELFF. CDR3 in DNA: TGTGCCAGCAGCGTAATCTCCGGGGAGCTGTTTTTT.

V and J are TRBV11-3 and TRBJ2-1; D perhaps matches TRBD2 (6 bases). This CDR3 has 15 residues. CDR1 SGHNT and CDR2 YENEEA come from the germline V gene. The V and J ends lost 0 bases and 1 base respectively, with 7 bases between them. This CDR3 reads CASSLEAGSYNEQFF. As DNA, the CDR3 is TGTGCCAGCAGCTTAGAGGCGGGATCCTACAATGAGCAGTTCTTC.

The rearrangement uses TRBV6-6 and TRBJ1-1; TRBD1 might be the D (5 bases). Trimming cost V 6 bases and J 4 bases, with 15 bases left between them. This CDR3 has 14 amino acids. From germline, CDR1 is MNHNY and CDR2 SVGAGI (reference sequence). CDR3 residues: CASRPPVGGTEAFF. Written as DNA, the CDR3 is TGTGCCAGCAGGCCCCCCGTGGGGGGCACTGAAGCTTTCTTT.

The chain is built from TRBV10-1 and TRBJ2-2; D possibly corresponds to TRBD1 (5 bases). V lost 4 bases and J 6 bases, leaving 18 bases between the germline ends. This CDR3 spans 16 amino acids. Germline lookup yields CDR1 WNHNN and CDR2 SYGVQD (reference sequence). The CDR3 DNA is TGCGCCAGCAGTGGGGGTAGCAGGGCCGGCGCCGGGGAGCTGTTTTTT. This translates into CASSGGSRAGAGELFF.

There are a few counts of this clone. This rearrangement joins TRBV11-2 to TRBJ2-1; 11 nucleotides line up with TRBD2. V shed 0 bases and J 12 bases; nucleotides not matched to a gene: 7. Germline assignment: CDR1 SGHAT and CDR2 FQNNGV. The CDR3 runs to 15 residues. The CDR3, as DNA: TGTGCCAGCAGCTTAGATCGGGTAGCGGGGGGGCTGCAGTTCTTC. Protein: CASSLDRVAGGLQFF.

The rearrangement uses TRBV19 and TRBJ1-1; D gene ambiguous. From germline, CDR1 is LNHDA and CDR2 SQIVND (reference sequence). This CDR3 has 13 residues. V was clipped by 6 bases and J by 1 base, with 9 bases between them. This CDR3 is CASRTEENTEAFF. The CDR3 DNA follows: TGTGCCAGTAGGACGGAGGAGAACACTGAAGCTTTCTTT.

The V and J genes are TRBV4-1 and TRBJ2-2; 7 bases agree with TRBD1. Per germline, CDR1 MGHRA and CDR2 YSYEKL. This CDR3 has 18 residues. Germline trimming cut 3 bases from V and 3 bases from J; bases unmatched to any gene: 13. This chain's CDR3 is CASSHRGPEFSDTGELFF. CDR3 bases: TGCGCCAGCAGCCATAGGGGGCCCGAGTTTAGCGACACCGGGGAGCTGTTTTTT.

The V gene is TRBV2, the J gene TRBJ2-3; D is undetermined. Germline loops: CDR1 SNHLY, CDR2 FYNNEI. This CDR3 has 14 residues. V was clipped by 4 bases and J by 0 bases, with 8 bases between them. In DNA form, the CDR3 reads TGTGCCAGCAGTGGGGCAGTAAGCACAGATACGCAGTATTTT. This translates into CASSGAVSTDTQYF.

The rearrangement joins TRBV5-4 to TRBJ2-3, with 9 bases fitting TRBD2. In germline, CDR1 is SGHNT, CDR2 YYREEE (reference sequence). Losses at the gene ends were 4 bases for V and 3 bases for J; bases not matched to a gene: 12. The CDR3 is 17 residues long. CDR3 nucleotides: TGTGCCAGCAGCCGAGCGGGGGGTCTCAGGGGGACAGATACGCAGTATTTT. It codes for CASSRAGGLRGTDTQYF.

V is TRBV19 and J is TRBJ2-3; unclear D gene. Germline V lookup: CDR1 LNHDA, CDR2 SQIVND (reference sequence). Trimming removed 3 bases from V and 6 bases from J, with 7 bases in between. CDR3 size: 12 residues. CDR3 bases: TGTGCCAGTAGTATGAGATCCGATACGCAGTATTTT. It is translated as CASSMRSDTQYF.

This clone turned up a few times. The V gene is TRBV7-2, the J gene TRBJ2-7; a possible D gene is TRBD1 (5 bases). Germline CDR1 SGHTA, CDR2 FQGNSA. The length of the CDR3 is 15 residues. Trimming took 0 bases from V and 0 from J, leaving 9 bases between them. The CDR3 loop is CASSLAGANSYEQYF. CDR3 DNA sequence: TGTGCCAGCAGCTTAGCAGGGGCCAACTCCTACGAGCAGTACTTC.

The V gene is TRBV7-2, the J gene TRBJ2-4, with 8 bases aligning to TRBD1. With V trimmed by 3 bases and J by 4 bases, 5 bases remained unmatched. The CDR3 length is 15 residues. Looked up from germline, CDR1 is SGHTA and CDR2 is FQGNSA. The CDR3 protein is CASSLTRTGKNIQYF. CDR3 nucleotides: TGTGCCAGCAGCTTGACCCGGACAGGGAAAAACATTCAGTACTTC. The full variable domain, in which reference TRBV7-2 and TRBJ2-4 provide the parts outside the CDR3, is GAGVSQSPSNKVTEKGKDVELRCDPISGHTALYWYRQSLGQGLEFLIYFQGNSAPDKSGLPSDRFSAERTGGSVSTLTIQRTQQEDSAVYLCASSLTRTGKNIQYFGAGTRLSVL.

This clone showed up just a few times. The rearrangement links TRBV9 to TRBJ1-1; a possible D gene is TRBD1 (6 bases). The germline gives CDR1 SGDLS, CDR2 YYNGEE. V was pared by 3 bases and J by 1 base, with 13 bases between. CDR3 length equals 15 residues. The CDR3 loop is CASSAAGTTNTEAFF. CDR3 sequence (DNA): TGTGCCAGCAGCGCCGCTGGGACAACGAACACTGAAGCTTTCTTT.

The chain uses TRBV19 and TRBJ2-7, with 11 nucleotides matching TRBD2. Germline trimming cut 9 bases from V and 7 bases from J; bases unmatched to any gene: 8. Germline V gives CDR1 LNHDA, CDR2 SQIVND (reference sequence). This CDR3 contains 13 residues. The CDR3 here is CARNSGRAHEQYF. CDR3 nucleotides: TGTGCCAGAAATAGCGGGAGGGCTCATGAGCAGTACTTC.

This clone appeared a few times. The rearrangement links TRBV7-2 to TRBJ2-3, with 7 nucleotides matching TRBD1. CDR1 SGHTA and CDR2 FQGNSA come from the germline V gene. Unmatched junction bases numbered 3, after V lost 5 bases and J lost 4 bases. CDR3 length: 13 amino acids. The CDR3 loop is CASSRDRADTQYF. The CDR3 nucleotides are TGTGCCAGCAGCCGCGACAGGGCAGATACGCAGTATTTT.

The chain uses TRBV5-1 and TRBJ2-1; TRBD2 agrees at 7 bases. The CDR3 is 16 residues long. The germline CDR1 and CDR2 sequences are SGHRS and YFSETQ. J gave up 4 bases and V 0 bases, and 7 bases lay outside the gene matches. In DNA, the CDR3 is TGCGCCAGCAGCTTGGCCCCAGCGGGACCTTACAATGAGCAGTTCTTC. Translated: CASSLAPAGPYNEQFF. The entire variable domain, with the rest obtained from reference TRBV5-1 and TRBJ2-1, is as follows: KAGVTQTPRYLIKTRGQQVTLSCSPISGHRSVSWYQQTPGQGLQFLFEYFSETQRNKGNFPGRFSGRQFSNSRSEMNVSTLELGDSALYLCASSLAPAGPYNEQFFGPGTRLTVL.

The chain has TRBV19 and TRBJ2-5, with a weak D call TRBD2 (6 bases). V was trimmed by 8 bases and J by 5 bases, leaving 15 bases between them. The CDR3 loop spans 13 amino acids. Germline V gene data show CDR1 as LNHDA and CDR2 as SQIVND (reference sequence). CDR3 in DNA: TGTGCCAGTCGTCCCGGGCGGGACGAGACCCAGTACTTC. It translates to CASRPGRDETQYF.

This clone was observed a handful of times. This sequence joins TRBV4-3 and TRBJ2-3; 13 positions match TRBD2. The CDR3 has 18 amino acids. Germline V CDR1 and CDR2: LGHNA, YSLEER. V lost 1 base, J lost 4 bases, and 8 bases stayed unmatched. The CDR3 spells CASSQGGRTSGSADTQYF. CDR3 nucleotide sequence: TGCGCCAGCAGCCAAGGAGGCCGGACTAGCGGGAGCGCAGATACGCAGTATTTT.

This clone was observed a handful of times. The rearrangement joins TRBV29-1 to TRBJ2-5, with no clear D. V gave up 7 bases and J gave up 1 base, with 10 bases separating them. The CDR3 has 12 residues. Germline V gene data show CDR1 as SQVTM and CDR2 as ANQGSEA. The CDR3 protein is CSARRSQETQYF. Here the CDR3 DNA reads TGCAGCGCCCGTCGGTCCCAAGAGACCCAGTACTTC.

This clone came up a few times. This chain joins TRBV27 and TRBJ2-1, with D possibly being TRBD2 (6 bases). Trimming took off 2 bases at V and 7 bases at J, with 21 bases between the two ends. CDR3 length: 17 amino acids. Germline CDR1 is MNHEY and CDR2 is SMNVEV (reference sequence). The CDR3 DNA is TGTGCCAGCAGTTTAAGGGGTCCGGGAGCAATTGTTAATGAGCAGTTCTTC. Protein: CASSLRGPGAIVNEQFF.

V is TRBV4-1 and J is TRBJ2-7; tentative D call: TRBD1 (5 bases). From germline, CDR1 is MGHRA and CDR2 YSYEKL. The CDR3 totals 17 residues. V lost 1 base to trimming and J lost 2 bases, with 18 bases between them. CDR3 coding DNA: TGCGCCAGCAGCCAAGTACAGGATTATGAACTTGCCTACGAGCAGTACGTC. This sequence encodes CASSQVQDYELAYEQYV.

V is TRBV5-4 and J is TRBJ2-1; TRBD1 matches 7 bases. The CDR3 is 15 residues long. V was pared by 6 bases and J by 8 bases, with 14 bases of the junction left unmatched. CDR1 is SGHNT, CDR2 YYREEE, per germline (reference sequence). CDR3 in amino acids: CASTKTGPTGDEQFF. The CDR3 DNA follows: TGTGCCAGCACGAAGACAGGGCCCACCGGGGATGAGCAGTTCTTC.